These 23 T cell receptor beta chains came from one sample sequenced in a study of radiotherapy plus CTLA-4 blockade in lung cancer. Clones were sequenced by immunoSEQ multiplex PCR, and TCRdb holds only the in-frame ones, with some missing. The profile covers around 100,000 clones, with more than 65% appearing a single time and 3% to 4% taken by the ten largest. The sample consisted of peripheral blood, taken from a patient treated with radiotherapy plus ipilimumab. All receptors come from a human donor with non-small cell lung cancer that progressed on radiotherapy plus ipilimumab. Some clones in this sample may be carry-over from other donors' samples.

J is TRBJ1-2 and V is TRBV2; D is unclear. V dropped 6 bases and J dropped 3 bases, with 11 bases sitting between them. Germline CDR1 and CDR2: SNHLY and FYNNEI. This CDR3 contains 13 residues. The CDR3 reads CASSDHRDYGYTF. Here the CDR3 DNA reads TGTGCCAGCAGCGATCACAGAGACTATGGCTACACCTTC.

The V call is TRBV4-2, the J call TRBJ1-5, with D possibly matching TRBD1 (5 bases). V lost 1 base, J lost 0 bases, and 19 bases lay in between. Germline values: CDR1 LGHNA, CDR2 YNFKEQ. The CDR3 extends over 19 amino acids. DNA for the CDR3: TGTGCCAGCAGCCAAGGATCTGGGCAGTTGGGGCTTAGCAATCAGCCCCAGCATTTT. Its protein product is CASSQGSGQLGLSNQPQHF.

With respect to this clone: One end of the junction varies from germline; a read error may be responsible. The chain employs TRBV13 and TRBJ2-7; unclear D gene. Per germline, CDR1 PRHDT and CDR2 FYEKMQ (reference sequence). The CDR3 extends over 13 amino acids. The CDR3: CASSLGNLYEQYF. CDR3 coding DNA: TGTGCCAGCAGCCTAGGGAACCTTTACGAGCAGTACTTC.

V is TRBV5-1 and J is TRBJ1-1; a possible D gene is TRBD1 (6 bases). Germline-derived CDR1 and CDR2 are SGHRS and YFSETQ. The V gene lost 0 bases and the J gene lost 3 bases, with 9 bases spanning the gap. This CDR3 is built from 14 residues. CDR3 region: CASSLATGYTEAFF. In nucleotides, the CDR3 is TGCGCCAGCAGCTTGGCCACAGGGTACACTGAAGCTTTCTTT.

The rearrangement joins TRBV6-5 to TRBJ2-2; no clear D. The V and J ends lost 8 bases and 7 bases respectively, with 14 bases between them. CDR1 and CDR2 from the germline V gene are MNHEY and SVGAGI. The CDR3 runs 13 residues. CDR3 residues: CASLGFGGGELFF. CDR3 nucleotide sequence: TGTGCCAGCCTGGGGTTTGGTGGCGGGGAGCTGTTTTTT.

V gene TRBV7-2 combines with J gene TRBJ2-5; D not certain. Trimming removed 0 bases from V and 5 bases from J, with 10 bases in between. There are 14 residues in the CDR3. Germline-derived CDR1 and CDR2 are SGHTA and FQGNSA. The CDR3: CASSLARAAETQYF. CDR3 DNA sequence: TGTGCCAGCAGCTTAGCCAGAGCCGCTGAGACCCAGTACTTC.

The chain couples TRBV5-6 to TRBJ1-1; 10 bases line up with TRBD1. V lost 4 bases to trimming and J lost 4 bases; unmatched junction nucleotides: 7. This CDR3 comprises 15 residues. Germline CDR1 and CDR2: SGHDT and YYEEEE. The CDR3 DNA reads as TGTGCCAGCAGCCTGCTGGACAGGGGGATCACTGAAGCTTTCTTT. Translation gives CASSLLDRGITEAFF.

Here the CDR3 reads CASSLGTGPYYGYTF. CDR3 sequence (DNA): TGTGCCAGCAGCTTGGGGACAGGGCCTTACTATGGCTACACCTTC. The chain carries TRBV5-4 and TRBJ1-2, with 8 bases that match TRBD1. With V trimmed by 0 bases and J by 3 bases, 4 bases remained unmatched. This CDR3 region has 15 residues. Germline loops: CDR1 SGHNT, CDR2 YYREEE (reference sequence).

The chain uses TRBV6-1 and TRBJ2-7; D assignment may be TRBD1 or TRBD2 (7 bases each). V dropped 2 bases and J dropped 4 bases, with 18 bases sitting between them. CDR1 and CDR2 (germline): MNHNS, SASEGT. CDR3 length: 16 amino acids. CDR3 bases: TGTGCCAGCAGTGAAAGGGAGGGGGCGCTTATGTACGAGCAGTACTTC. It codes for CASSEREGALMYEQYF.

The chain couples TRBV6-1 to TRBJ1-1, with a possible D match to TRBD1 (6 bases). Germline values: CDR1 MNHNS, CDR2 SASEGT. V lost 3 bases and J lost 1, with 9 bases in between. This CDR3 has 14 amino acids. DNA of the CDR3: TGTGCCAGCAGTGATAAGGGGGGGAACACTGAAGCTTTCTTT. It yields the protein CASSDKGGNTEAFF.

This rearrangement joins TRBV4-3 to TRBJ2-1; D not certain. V gave up 0 bases and J gave up 9 bases, with 15 bases separating them. CDR1 and CDR2 from the germline V gene are LGHNA and YSLEER. The CDR3 sequence is 15 residues long. CDR3 loop: CASSQERPTTSEQFF. CDR3 nucleotide sequence: TGCGCCAGCAGCCAAGAACGACCCACTACCTCTGAGCAGTTCTTC.

The rearrangement joins TRBV9 to TRBJ1-5; 7 nucleotides align to TRBD1. This CDR3 contains 13 residues. The V gene's germline CDR1 is SGDLS and CDR2 YYNGEE. With 4 bases clipped from V and 8 bases from J, the junction kept 6 bases outside the gene matches. The DNA for the CDR3 is TGTGCCAGCAGCCGGACAGGTAACGAGCCCCAGCATTTT. It encodes CASSRTGNEPQHF.

The CDR3 bases are TGTGCCAGCAGCGCCCAGGGCGATGGGGGCTACACCTTC. Its protein product is CASSAQGDGGYTF. The rearrangement links TRBV7-9 to TRBJ1-2, with D tentatively TRBD1 (5 bases). Per germline, CDR1 SEHNR and CDR2 FQNEAQ (reference sequence). CDR3 length: 13 residues. V dropped 5 bases and J dropped 8 bases, with 15 bases sitting between them.

The V call is TRBV19, the J call TRBJ1-3, with D possibly matching TRBD1 (6 bases). V was clipped by 3 bases and J by 0 bases, with 15 bases between them. Germline V gene sequence: CDR1 LNHDA, CDR2 SQIVND (reference sequence). This CDR3 has 17 residues. The DNA for the CDR3 is TGTGCCAGTAGTATGTACCCGGGACACAGCTCTGGAAACACCATATATTTT. Translation: CASSMYPGHSSGNTIYF.

CDR3 nucleotide sequence: TGTGCCAGCAGTACCCTGACAGTCTACAATGAGCAGTTCTTC. It translates to CASSTLTVYNEQFF. The chain has TRBV27 and TRBJ2-1; possibly TRBD1 for D (5 bases). This CDR3 is 14 amino acids long. The germline gives CDR1 MNHEY, CDR2 SMNVEV (reference sequence). Trimming took off 5 bases at V and 3 bases at J, with 11 bases between the two ends.

V gene TRBV7-3 combines with J gene TRBJ2-2, with a tentative D call TRBD1 (5 bases). This CDR3 contains 14 residues. V gave up 5 bases and J gave up 1 base, with 8 bases separating them. Germline V gives CDR1 SGHTA, CDR2 FQGTGA. For the CDR3, the DNA is TGTGCCAGCAGCCCAGGGTTGAACACCGGGGAGCTGTTTTTT. Translation gives CASSPGLNTGELFF.

This CDR3 reads CASSVASSQGASGNEQFF. DNA for the CDR3: TGTGCCAGCAGCGTAGCTAGCTCCCAGGGGGCTTCGGGGAATGAGCAGTTCTTC. This sequence joins TRBV9 and TRBJ2-1, with 8 bases matching TRBD1. Germline V gene data show CDR1 as SGDLS and CDR2 as YYNGEE. The V and J ends lost 0 bases and 7 bases, in that order; junction bases with no gene match: 15. This CDR3 has 18 residues.

The chain employs TRBV6-5 and TRBJ2-2; D possibly corresponds to TRBD2 (6 bases). Trimming shortened V by 0 bases and J by 6 bases, and 11 bases separated the two germline ends. The CDR3 has 15 amino acids. Germline CDR1 and CDR2: MNHEY and SVGAGI. The chain's CDR3 is CASSYSPGGAGELFF. As DNA, the CDR3 is TGTGCCAGCAGTTACTCGCCCGGCGGGGCCGGGGAGCTGTTTTTT.

The chain links TRBV7-2 to TRBJ2-5; no clear D. The germline V gene has CDR1 SGHTA and CDR2 FQGNSA. The CDR3 consists of 16 residues. With 1 base removed from V and 5 bases from J, the gap between germline ends came to 17 bases. CDR3 sequence reads: CASSLVRTFGRETQYF. As DNA, the CDR3 is TGTGCCAGCAGCTTAGTAAGAACCTTCGGGCGGGAGACCCAGTACTTC.

The rearrangement joins TRBV19 to TRBJ1-5; the match to TRBD1 covers 7 bases. With V trimmed by 7 bases and J by 4 bases, 4 bases remained unmatched. CDR3 length: 13 amino acids. From germline, CDR1 is LNHDA and CDR2 SQIVND (reference sequence). The CDR3 is CASNTRGNQPQHF. The CDR3 nucleotides read TGTGCCAGTAATACCAGGGGGAATCAGCCCCAGCATTTT.

As DNA, the CDR3 is TGTGCCAGCAGTCGGGAGTTCGGGGCAGATACGCAGTATTTT. Translating it yields CASSREFGADTQYF. The V gene is TRBV6-4, the J gene TRBJ2-3; D might be TRBD2 (6 bases). CDR3 length equals 14 residues. Trimming left V 5 bases short and J 4 bases short, with 13 bases between. Germline-derived CDR1 and CDR2 are MRHNA and SNTAGT.

The CDR3 here is CASSPRTRGTGELFF. The CDR3 DNA sequence: TGTGCCAGCTCACCAAGGACTAGGGGCACCGGGGAGCTGTTTTTT. The chain carries TRBV18 and TRBJ2-2; 7 bases map to TRBD2. J gave up 4 bases and V 2 bases, and 4 bases lay outside the gene matches. This CDR3 spans 15 amino acids. Germline-derived CDR1 and CDR2 are KGHSH and LQKENI.

This chain links TRBV12-5 with TRBJ1-2; D remains unclear. The CDR3 covers 14 residues. CDR1 and CDR2 from the germline V gene are LGHNT and FRNRAP. Between the trimmed V and J ends, which lost 0 bases and 10 bases, there was a span of 15 bases. CDR3 region: CASGLVPAGMDYTF. The CDR3 region has the DNA TGTGCTAGTGGTTTGGTACCGGCAGGCATGGACTACACCTTC.